The T cell receptor (beta chain) under discussion was sequenced for a study of Graves' ophthalmopathy and Graves' hyperthyroidism (dated by TCRdb to the late 2010s). Study-level background: Hyperthyroidism was defined as stable when no progression to ophthalmopathy occurred within 18 months of follow-up. A discovery set of about a hundred patients (43 ophthalmopathy, around 57 stable hyperthyroidism) was enrolled to explore V-J signatures distinguishing ophthalmopathy from hyperthyroidism. In total, 120 to 150 blood samples were TCR-sequenced: approximately 42 ophthalmopathy, approximately 75 hyperthyroidism and some 17 hyperthyroidism-to-ophthalmopathy patients. T-cell repertoires of thyroid tissue and blood were compared in about six hyperthyroidism patients. After sampling, hyperthyroidism patients received methimazole starting at 30 mg daily, and ophthalmopathy patients received high-dose intravenous methylprednisolone. The study used TCR beta repertoire signatures to distinguish Graves' ophthalmopathy from Graves' hyperthyroidism and to predict progression to ophthalmopathy. The independent validation cohort included approximately 19 hyperthyroidism patients plus 17 patients who later progressed from hyperthyroidism to ophthalmopathy.

For repertoire sequencing, TCR beta CDR3 regions were amplified from RNA transcripts. The first round was an RT-PCR using HTBI primers with the Qiagen OneStep RT-PCR kit, and this first round was followed by a second-round multiplex PCR, then size selection and purification. Sequencing of the libraries was carried out on an Illumina HiSeq2000 in paired-end mode with 100 bp reads. The source study handled its data this way. SOAPnuke was used to process the reads, throwing out any read that had adapters, had uncalled bases, had a mean Phred below 15, or lacked an exact constant-primer or identifier match. COPE v1.2.5 was used to merge high-quality paired reads. Unique nucleotide sequences were defined as clonotypes and aligned to IMGT TRB V, D and J references using MiTCR v1.1. Only V-J combinations with frequency above 0.0001 were analysed, covering more than 99% of repertoires. A TCR clonal expansion and chaos score per V-J combination was defined as the ratio of F50 clonal expansion to chaos observed in the TCRdist matrix. Features were reduced by Welch's t-statistics and random forest to around 14 V-J combinations, which fed a naive Bayes classifier. The similarity between thyroid and blood repertoires was quantified using the Morisita-Horn index. TCRdb applied fastp at Q25 and MiXCR to the public reads, then kept only in-frame beta chains. Every CDR3 protein is listed once, alongside the most common genes and DNA of its rows. The V and J calls and clone size come from TCRdb's table, not from the authors' own analysis. This sample comprises more than 1,000,000 distinct CDR3 sequences, about two fifths of them detected only once. The top ten clonotypes cover around 10% of the sample.

Beyond this particular receptor, the publication reports: In cross-validation, the 13-signature model distinguished ophthalmopathy from stable hyperthyroidism with 87.88% sensitivity and around 81% specificity, while in the test set the corresponding values were roughly 80% and 75%. Sample size was not statistically predetermined, and group allocation was not concealed from the investigators. Most expanded thyroid clonotypes with frequency above 0.001 were also detected in blood, suggesting blood repertoires may reflect the thyroid immune response. In validation, the model predicted ophthalmopathy progression with 55% to 71% sensitivity and approximately 72% specificity; around twelve predicted patients were CT-confirmed with GO in a median of approximately six months.

The CDR3, from cysteine to phenylalanine, totals 15 residues. Only the CDR3 DNA is retained, 45 bases long and in frame from the first base. Between the V and J ends, shortened by 4 bases and 7 bases respectively, the junction contains 18 bases. Via the germline V gene, CDR1 is SGHDT and CDR2 YYEEEE. Hyperthyroidism patients were newly diagnosed, with disease duration under 2 months, and aged 18 to 65 years. Patients were excluded if they had other autoimmune diseases, uncontrolled infections, pregnancy or lactation. Clinical symptoms, serum thyroxine, TRAb, thyroid ultrasound and orbital computed tomography were used for diagnosis. Total RNA was extracted using Trizol reagent, and RNA quality was checked on an Agilent 2100 Bioanalyzer. In its sample, this clonotype was seen many times. Its antigen remains unidentified. No much larger clone exists at a distance of one base, and base qualities are not known.

Material: peripheral blood or thyroid tissue (not recorded which). This TCR was sampled from an adult man with Graves' hyperthyroidism. The chain is assembled from TRBV5-6 and TRBJ1-5; the D segment could be TRBD1, given 6 matching bases. CDR3 sequence: CASSAGTSHRQPQHF. The DNA sequence follows: TGTGCCAGCAGCGCCGGGACATCCCACCGCCAGCCCCAGCATTTT.